The 24 T cell receptor beta chains given below trace back to one sample, sequenced in a study of T cell responses to AZD1222 COVID-19 vaccine. This table comes from immunoSEQ multiplex PCR, and its TCRdb copy is limited to in-frame clones, with some not included. The table records fewer than 200,000 clones, about 91% of them present only once. The sequencing here drew on peripheral blood, taken on day 0 of MenACWY control vaccination. The receptors shown here come from an adult in good health.

This chain links TRBV5-6 with TRBJ1-2; D gene unclear. Germline loops: CDR1 SGHDT, CDR2 YYEEEE. V was cut by 2 bases and J by 2 bases, with 13 bases left in between. There are 15 residues in the CDR3. This CDR3 reads CASSFLQGLNYGYTF. The CDR3 region has the DNA TGTGCCAGCAGCTTTCTCCAAGGGTTAAACTATGGCTACACCTTC.

V usage is TRBV7-2 and J usage is TRBJ2-2, with 7 bases aligning to TRBD2. The CDR3 has 15 residues. The V gene end was trimmed by 3 bases and the J gene end by 4 bases; junction bases not matched to a gene: 5. The germline V gene encodes CDR1 SGHTA and CDR2 FQGNSA. As DNA, the CDR3 is TGTGCCAGCAGCTTGTCTAGCGGAGGCACCGGGGAGCTGTTTTTT. Translation gives CASSLSSGGTGELFF.

V gene TRBV7-3 combines with J gene TRBJ2-7; the match to TRBD1 covers 9 bases. The CDR3 has 16 amino acids. Germline loops: CDR1 SGHTA, CDR2 FQGTGA. With 5 bases clipped from V and 0 bases from J, the junction kept 8 bases outside the gene matches. CDR3: CASSPAGTGSSYEQYF. CDR3 nucleotides: TGTGCCAGCAGCCCCGCCGGGACAGGGAGCTCCTACGAGCAGTACTTC.

This chain connects TRBV14 to TRBJ2-1, with a tentative D call TRBD2 (5 bases). CDR3 length: 14 amino acids. Trimming shortened V by 6 bases and J by 8 bases, and 17 bases separated the two germline ends. Germline V CDR1 and CDR2: SGHDN, FVKESK. The CDR3 reads CASSPPSQDYEQFF. The CDR3 bases are TGTGCCAGCAGTCCGCCCAGCCAGGACTATGAGCAGTTCTTC.

The V and J genes are TRBV11-2 and TRBJ2-5; weak D call: TRBD1 (5 bases). V lost 4 bases to trimming and J lost 5 bases, with 17 bases between them. Germline values: CDR1 SGHAT, CDR2 FQNNGV. This CDR3 has 15 residues. CDR3 amino acids: CASSSLRGLGETQYF. In DNA, the CDR3 is TGTGCCAGCAGCTCCCTAAGGGGCCTTGGGGAGACCCAGTACTTC.

The gene calls are TRBV5-1 and TRBJ2-6, with 8 bases fitting TRBD1. Germline values: CDR1 SGHRS, CDR2 YFSETQ. This CDR3 comprises 18 residues. With V trimmed by 4 bases and J by 2 bases, 11 bases remained unmatched. CDR3 in amino acids: CASSQWTGPLTGANVLTF. CDR3 DNA: TGCGCCAGCAGCCAGTGGACAGGGCCACTGACTGGGGCCAACGTCCTGACTTTC.

The V call is TRBV9, the J call TRBJ2-7, with no clear D. The V end was cut by 4 bases, the J end by 7 bases, with 21 bases between. The CDR3 spans 15 residues. The germline gives CDR1 SGDLS, CDR2 YYNGEE. The CDR3 loop reads CASSSTGSPSSEQYF. CDR3 nucleotide sequence: TGTGCCAGCAGCTCCACGGGCTCACCCAGCTCTGAGCAGTACTTC.

V usage is TRBV30 and J usage is TRBJ2-3, with TRBD1 matching 10 bases. The germline V gene has CDR1 GTSNPN and CDR2 SVGIG (reference sequence). The CDR3 has 17 residues. Trimming removed 6 bases from V and 1 base from J; junction bases left unmatched: 13. The CDR3 DNA sequence: TGTGCCTGCCTCCGGGACAGGGGAGGAGTTGGCACAGATACGCAGTATTTT. Its protein product is CACLRDRGGVGTDTQYF.

This chain uses TRBV28 with TRBJ2-3, with D unresolved. The CDR3 sequence is 12 residues long. CDR1 is MDHEN and CDR2 is SYDVKM in the germline V gene. Trimming took 3 bases from V and 0 from J, leaving 1 base between them. CDR3 DNA sequence: TGTGCCAGCAGTTTTAGCACAGATACGCAGTATTTT. Translating gives CASSFSTDTQYF.

This chain connects TRBV19 to TRBJ2-1; D may be TRBD1 (5 bases). Looked up from germline, CDR1 is LNHDA and CDR2 is SQIVND (reference sequence). Trimming shortened V by 2 bases and J by 10 bases, and 12 bases separated the two germline ends. The CDR3 is 13 residues long. CDR3 in DNA: TGTGCCAGTAGTATAATCGCGGACACAGAGCAGTTCTTC. This translates into CASSIIADTEQFF.

The chain carries TRBV19 and TRBJ1-3; TRBD1 might be the D (5 bases). Deletions cut 5 bases from V and 3 bases from J, with 17 bases between. This CDR3 has 16 residues. The germline gives CDR1 LNHDA, CDR2 SQIVND (reference sequence). This CDR3 is CASSSYSGASGNTIYF. The CDR3, as DNA: TGTGCCAGTAGTTCTTACTCCGGGGCTAGTGGAAACACCATATATTTT.

A remark on this clone: Its ends do not fully match the called genes, so a read error is possible. The chain employs TRBV4-2 and TRBJ1-6, with D hard to call. CDR3 length: 15 amino acids. The germline CDR1 and CDR2 sequences are LGHNA and YNFKEQ. The CDR3 DNA reads as TGTGCCAGCAGCCAATCGACCTGGACGGATTCGCCCCTCCACTTT. Amino acids: CASSQSTWTDSPLHF.

This chain connects TRBV5-1 to TRBJ1-4; 7 nucleotides line up with TRBD1. The CDR3 has 14 residues. In germline, CDR1 is SGHRS, CDR2 YFSETQ. J gave up 8 bases and V 4 bases, and 8 bases lay outside the gene matches. The CDR3 is CASSRGQEREKLFF. CDR3 DNA sequence: TGCGCCAGCAGCCGAGGACAGGAGAGGGAAAAACTGTTTTTT.

The chain links TRBV28 to TRBJ1-6; 9 nucleotides line up with TRBD1. Trimming at V came to 6 bases and at J to 5 bases, leaving 5 bases not matched to a gene. The CDR3 length is 15 residues. CDR1 and CDR2 (germline): MDHEN, SYDVKM. DNA for the CDR3: TGTGCCAGCAGGCCGACAGGGGGGAATAATTCACCCCTCCACTTT. Protein: CASRPTGGNNSPLHF.

This chain connects TRBV5-1 to TRBJ2-1; a weak D match, TRBD2 (6 bases). Deletions cut 0 bases from V and 4 bases from J, with 14 bases between. Germline CDR1 and CDR2: SGHRS and YFSETQ. The CDR3 extends over 16 amino acids. This CDR3 is CASSLDGGTFYNEQFF. The CDR3 DNA reads as TGCGCCAGCAGCTTGGACGGCGGGACCTTTTACAATGAGCAGTTCTTC.

This sequence joins TRBV7-8 and TRBJ1-2; TRBD1 might be the D (5 bases). Trimming left V 2 bases short and J 4 bases short, with 23 bases between. This CDR3 has 18 residues. The germline V gene encodes CDR1 SGHVS and CDR2 FQNEAQ. The CDR3 DNA is TGTGCCAGCAGCTTAAACCCGGGTAGGCAGGGATCATCCTATGGCTACACCTTC. It yields the protein CASSLNPGRQGSSYGYTF.

This sequence joins TRBV4-1 and TRBJ2-2; D might be TRBD1 or TRBD2, each matching 5 bases. This CDR3 is 15 amino acids long. The V end was cut by 1 base, the J end by 5 bases, with 11 bases between. Per germline, CDR1 MGHRA and CDR2 YSYEKL. CDR3 loop: CASSQGQGPTGELFF. Written as DNA, the CDR3 is TGCGCCAGCAGCCAAGGGCAGGGACCAACCGGGGAGCTGTTTTTT.

This clone showed up just a few times. The CDR3 here is CATSDSPLVGLRTANLNTEAFF. For the CDR3, the DNA is TGTGCCACCAGTGATTCCCCCCTCGTGGGGCTAAGGACAGCAAACTTGAACACTGAAGCTTTCTTT. V is TRBV24-1 and J is TRBJ1-1; TRBD1 is a possible D gene (6 bases). The germline V gene encodes CDR1 KGHDR and CDR2 SFDVKD. The CDR3 consists of 22 residues. Trimming took off 2 bases at V and 0 bases at J, with 30 bases between the two ends.

The chain combines TRBV6-2 or TRBV6-3 with TRBJ2-4; 7 positions match TRBD2. V lost 2 bases and J lost 6; bases outside the gene matches: 10. The CDR3 is 16 amino acids. CDR1 and CDR2 (germline): MNHEY, SVGEGT. In nucleotides, the CDR3 is TGTGCCAGCAGTTACGGGGGGGGAGGACCCTTAAACATTCAGTACTTC. This gives the protein CASSYGGGGPLNIQYF.

The CDR3: CASSRGGAVFRTDTQYF. CDR3 bases: TGTGCCAGCAGCCGTGGCGGGGCAGTATTCCGCACAGATACGCAGTATTTT. The chain has TRBV11-3 and TRBJ2-3; D perhaps matches TRBD2 (6 bases). V was clipped by 5 bases and J by 1 base, with 19 bases between them. In germline, CDR1 is SGHNT, CDR2 YENEEA. This CDR3 is built from 17 residues.

The chain uses TRBV19 and TRBJ1-5; no clear D gene. V lost 3 bases, J lost 0 bases, and 12 bases lay in between. Germline loops: CDR1 LNHDA, CDR2 SQIVND (reference sequence). There are 16 residues in the CDR3. In nucleotides, the CDR3 is TGTGCCAGTAGTATCCCCCCAGCACATAGCAATCAGCCCCAGCATTTT. It is translated as CASSIPPAHSNQPQHF.

The chain recombines TRBV10-3 with TRBJ1-1, with D possibly being TRBD1 (5 bases). Trimming took off 2 bases at V and 4 bases at J, with 14 bases between the two ends. The CDR3 runs 15 residues. The germline CDR1 and CDR2 sequences are ENHRY and SYGVKD. The DNA of the CDR3 is TGTGCCATCAGTGAGACTCTTATGGGGGGCACTGAAGCTTTCTTT. Its translation: CAISETLMGGTEAFF.

In its sample, this clone was seen once. V gene TRBV18 combines with J gene TRBJ2-1, with TRBD1 identical over 10 bases. V trimming: 4 bases; J trimming: 5 bases; junction bases outside the gene matches: 11. This CDR3 region has 17 residues. Germline CDR1 and CDR2: KGHSH and LQKENI. CDR3 bases: TGTGCCAGCTCACGAATAACCCCGGGACAGGGGAACAATGAGCAGTTCTTC. Residues: CASSRITPGQGNNEQFF.

This chain joins TRBV5-1 and TRBJ1-5; D gene uncertain. Trimming took 4 bases from V and 3 from J, leaving 14 bases between them. CDR1 is SGHRS and CDR2 is YFSETQ in the germline V gene. This CDR3 is built from 15 residues. CDR3 in DNA: TGCGCCAGCAGCCCCACGGGTAGTGCCAATCAGCCCCAGCATTTT. This codes for CASSPTGSANQPQHF.